This T cell receptor (beta chain) was sequenced for a study of cytomegalovirus exposure and HLA in healthy donors. Trimming took 0 bases from V and 10 from J, leaving 8 bases between them. From germline, CDR1 is SGHRS and CDR2 YFSETQ. This CDR3 spans 12 amino acids. The table lists this clone with a few counts. The antigen remains undetermined. Findings and caveats of the study: Later work associated 16,951 TCR beta sequences with HLA alleles at 0.05 false discovery rate. Equally common other TCR beta chains were less clonally expanded than HLA-associated ones, a later analysis found.

60 Vbeta and 13 Jbeta primers were used in PCR. Original methodology: In a later analysis, approximately 80 million unique TCR beta chains included roughly 11 million shared by two or more donors. Profiled with immunoSEQ multiplex PCR; TCRdb holds only in-frame clones, not every one. Clonal size and the V and J genes are those of that table, whereas D and trimming came from the DNA. The table lists approximately 130,000 clones, about 81% of them singletons. The chain combines TRBV5-1 with TRBJ2-4; D call uncertain. The sequence was obtained from a woman between 45 and 65 years old in good health and CMV-seropositive. Sequenced material: PBMCs. The CDR3 spells CASSLDRRIQYF. The CDR3 DNA follows: TGCGCCAGCAGCTTGGACAGACGGATTCAGTACTTC.